The T cell receptor beta chain described here comes from a study of CD8+ T cells in alopecia areata. Whole-study results and caveats: With patients, TCR sharing proved less clear than in mice, a difference possibly related to HLA. Normal scalp had lower clonality than lesional scalp, with alopecia totalis/universalis lesions showing this most strongly.

The sequencing template was cDNA reverse transcribed from extracted RNA. The repertoire was sequenced with immunoSEQ multiplex PCR; TCRdb's copy has only in-frame clones and lacks some. This table holds over 150,000 clones, roughly three fifths found once. To note about this clone: Antigen specificity is unknown.

V shed 7 bases and J shed 5 bases, with 14 bases lying between them. The germline V gene encodes CDR1 MNHEY and CDR2 SMNVEV (reference sequence). CDR3 length equals 13 residues. The specimen sequenced was CD8+ T cells sorted from blood. The V gene is TRBV27, the J gene TRBJ1-2; D is unclear. The receptor's source is a human donor in good health. This CDR3 reads CASTSSRKYGYTF. CDR3 nucleotides: TGTGCCAGCACGTCGTCACGGAAGTATGGCTACACCTTC.